This T cell receptor (beta chain) was captured by sequencing in a study of chemoradiotherapy in HPV16-positive cancers. General study results and limits: Candidate HPV-specific clones and E7-related TCR motifs grew in tumor during treatment.

Assay used: immunoSEQ multiplex PCR; TCRdb lists only in-frame clones, some missing. Of about 32,000 clones in the sample, more than 70% are singletons; the top ten hold roughly 4.4%. Per the germline V gene, CDR1 is SGHTA and CDR2 is FQGTGA. CDR3 length equals 14 residues. Trimming removed 2 bases from V and 3 bases from J, with 9 bases in between. On this clone: Antigen unknown.

The sample in question was blood, obtained from a patient who underwent chemoradiotherapy. The genes are TRBV7-3 and TRBJ2-3; D gene uncertain. The receptor was isolated from a human donor with HPV-associated anogenital cancer. The CDR3: CASSLRPETDTQYF. DNA of the CDR3: TGTGCCAGCAGCTTACGCCCCGAAACAGATACGCAGTATTTT.